The rows below give T cell receptor beta chains drawn from one sample of a study of CD4 T cells in relation to SARS-CoV-2 and coronaviruses. The antigens for these receptors are not known. Here immunoSEQ multiplex PCR was the method, and the copy in TCRdb shows in-frame clones only, minus some. The top ten hold 15% to 20% of the sample, which has 26,000 or so clones, 70% to 80% seen once. Sequencing was carried out using CD4+ T cells from PBMCs, cultured in vitro. These receptor sequences come from a human donor in good health. The conserved cysteine and the conserved F or W are not part of the CDR3 here. D genes are given only for firm matches. Where a row states a size, it is once, few, many or the class of an expanded clone; other rows omit it.

J: TRBJ1-5
D: -
V: TRBV7-2
size: -
CDR3: ASSSVNSNQPQH

J: TRBJ2-3
D: -
V: TRBV9
size: -
CDR3: ASSVGLELTDTQY

J: TRBJ1-4
D: -
V: TRBV9
size: -
CDR3: ASSAGTPGREKLF

J: TRBJ2-1
D: TRBD2
V: TRBV13
size: -
CDR3: ASSHRLAGGGEQF

J: TRBJ2-7
D: -
V: TRBV5-1
size: -
CDR3: ASSLSSYEQY

J: TRBJ2-5
D: -
V: TRBV7-2
size: -
CDR3: ASSLLSGGGETQY

J: TRBJ2-2
D: -
V: TRBV7-6
size: -
CDR3: ASSPWGGRSGELF

J: TRBJ2-1
D: -
V: TRBV5-1
size: -
CDR3: ASSPARSF

J: TRBJ1-4
D: -
V: TRBV10-2
size: -
CDR3: ASSEPGATNEKLF

J: TRBJ2-3
D: TRBD2
V: TRBV5-1
size: -
CDR3: ASTVMGLGTDTQY

J: TRBJ2-1
D: -
V: TRBV5-8
size: -
CDR3: ASSKQGYFDNEQF

J: TRBJ1-1
D: -
V: TRBV2
size: -
CDR3: ASSESGVGTEAF

J: TRBJ1-2
D: TRBD1
V: TRBV12-5
size: -
CDR3: ASGLVLGQGNYGYT

J: TRBJ2-7
D: -
V: TRBV5-1
size: -
CDR3: ASSLTNYEQY

J: TRBJ2-1
D: -
V: TRBV27
size: -
CDR3: ASTFSAGTYNEQF

J: TRBJ1-6
D: -
V: TRBV5-1
size: -
CDR3: ASSLAGSRYSPLH

J: TRBJ2-5
D: -
V: TRBV29-1
size: -
CDR3: SAEGLGGPRAQY

J: TRBJ2-3
D: TRBD1
V: TRBV5-4
size: once
CDR3: ASSYPGQGTDTQY

J: TRBJ1-4
D: -
V: TRBV5-1
size: -
CDR3: ASSLSQFQGLNEKLF

J: TRBJ1-4
D: -
V: TRBV18
size: -
CDR3: ASSLRGDNEKLF

J: TRBJ2-1
D: -
V: TRBV3-1/TRBV3-2
size: -
CDR3: ASSHGLPVEQF

J: TRBJ1-5
D: -
V: TRBV29-1
size: -
CDR3: SVQEGLGNQPQH

J: TRBJ1-1
D: -
V: TRBV7-9
size: -
CDR3: ASSVGARGGTEAF